What follows are 23 T cell receptor beta chains derived from one specimen sequenced in a study of T cell clonality in common variable immunodeficiency. Study outcomes and limitations: In common variable immunodeficiency, TCR beta chains reportedly carried fewer deletions and N-nucleotide insertions.

Profiling relied on immunoSEQ multiplex PCR, and the TCRdb table lists in-frame clones only, not all of them. This sample contains roughly 15,000 clones. Their antigen targets remain unknown. Sequenced input: peripheral blood mononuclear cells. All receptors come from a human donor with common variable immunodeficiency.

Comment on this clone: The read comes to an end 3 residues before the CDR3 does, leaving the germline J gene to fill in the end. The chain carries TRBV19 and TRBJ2-3, with D uncertain. Deletions cut 5 bases from V and 5 bases from J, with 8 bases between. The CDR3 is made up of 12 amino acids. Germline-derived CDR1 and CDR2 are LNHDA and SQIVND (reference sequence). The CDR3 region is CASSPSVDTQYF. The sequenced part of the CDR3 DNA is TGTGCCAGTAGTCCCTCCGTAGATACG.

About this clone itself: The read ends 3 residues before the CDR3 terminus; that terminus is restored from the germline J gene. The V call is TRBV2, the J call TRBJ2-3; D is perhaps TRBD1 (6 bases). The CDR3 spans 15 residues. Germline V lookup: CDR1 SNHLY, CDR2 FYNNEI. CDR3 protein: CASVPPGDHIGTQYF. The DNA read from the CDR3 is TGTGCCAGTGTTCCCCCAGGGGACCACATTGGGACG.

A note on this clone: The read ends 3 residues shy of where the CDR3 ends; the end is completed using the germline J gene. This sequence joins TRBV5-1 and TRBJ2-7; maybe TRBD2 (6 bases). V was trimmed by 3 bases and J by 5 bases, leaving 12 bases between them. This CDR3 is 13 amino acids long. Looked up from germline, CDR1 is SGHRS and CDR2 is YFSETQ. The CDR3 reads CASSSPEGDEQYF. The sequenced part of the CDR3 DNA is TGCGCCAGCAGCTCCCCGGAGGGTGACGAG.

A word on this clone: Read data end 3 residues before the CDR3 end; the end is taken from the germline J gene. At the DNA level, this CDR3 is encoded by other sequences in the same sample as well. J is TRBJ2-5 and V is TRBV5-4; D call uncertain. CDR1 and CDR2 from the germline V gene are SGHNT and YYREEE (reference sequence). This CDR3 comprises 13 residues. V was trimmed by 3 bases and J by 1 base, leaving 7 bases between them. CDR3 loop: CASSSGPQETQYF. The CDR3 bases that were read are TGTGCCAGCAGCTCGGGTCCCCAAGAGACC.

This clone is medium-sized by frequency. The read falls 3 residues short of the CDR3 end, and the missing part is taken from the germline J gene. This sequence joins TRBV20-1 and TRBJ1-1; no clear D gene. This CDR3 spans 14 amino acids. Germline V lookup: CDR1 DFQATT, CDR2 SNEGSKA (reference sequence). V was pared by 0 bases and J by 1 base, with 9 bases between. CDR3 bases read: TGCAGTGCTAGAGATCTCCGGGGGAACACTGAA. Protein sequence: CSARDLRGNTE. The full CDR3 sequence reads CSARDLRGNTEAFF.

This clone registers medium-sized by frequency. The CDR3 end lies 3 residues beyond the end of the read and is filled in from the germline J gene. The J gene is TRBJ1-2, the V gene TRBV9, with 9 bases identical to TRBD1. Germline assignment: CDR1 SGDLS and CDR2 YYNGEE. The V gene end was trimmed by 4 bases and the J gene end by 6 bases; junction bases not matched to a gene: 7. The length of the CDR3 is 14 residues. The CDR3 here is CASSPQGQGHGYTF. The covered CDR3 bases are TGTGCCAGCAGCCCCCAGGGACAGGGCCATGGC.

Concerning this clone: The read falls 3 residues short of the CDR3 end, and the missing part is taken from the germline J gene. The chain links TRBV30 to TRBJ2-3; the D gene is possibly TRBD2 (6 bases). Germline CDR1 GTSNPN, CDR2 SVGIG (reference sequence). Trimming pared 3 bases from V and 2 bases from J, leaving 15 bases between. This CDR3 contains 15 residues. CDR3: CAWSGIGGDTDTQYF. The sequenced part of the CDR3 DNA is TGTGCCTGGAGCGGAATCGGGGGAGACACAGATACG.

Notes on this clone: The DNA ends 3 residues before the CDR3 does, and the rest of the CDR3 is filled in from the germline J gene. This chain joins TRBV10-1 and TRBJ2-1; 7 bases line up with TRBD2. The CDR3 sequence is 13 residues long. V lost 10 bases to trimming and J lost 6 bases; unmatched junction nucleotides: 9. Looked up from germline, CDR1 is WNHNN and CDR2 is SYGVQD (reference sequence). CDR3 protein: CATGTSGGNEQFF. The sequenced part of the CDR3 DNA is TGCGCCACCGGGACGTCGGGGGGCAATGAG.

On this clone: The read stops 3 residues short of the end of the CDR3; the missing end is completed from the germline J gene. The chain uses TRBV2 and TRBJ2-5; D is undetermined. V dropped 6 bases and J dropped 5 bases, with 19 bases sitting between them. The CDR3 extends over 15 amino acids. Germline CDR1 reads SNHLY; CDR2 reads FYNNEI. Partial CDR3 DNA: TGTGCCAGCAGAGAGCACGCGGAACCCCGGGAGACC. Protein: CASREHAEPRET. The CDR3 reads in full as CASREHAEPRETQYF.

For this clone: The sequence runs out 3 residues before the end of the CDR3; the remainder is reconstructed from the germline J gene. The chain carries TRBV5-1 and TRBJ2-1, with 15 bases fitting TRBD2. This CDR3 is 14 amino acids long. V dropped 7 bases and J dropped 6; count of bases not matched to a gene: 2. The germline gives CDR1 SGHRS, CDR2 YFSETQ. CDR3 bases read: TGCGCCAGCGGACTAGCGGGAGGGGGCAATGAG. It yields the protein CASGLAGGGNE. The CDR3, in full, reads CASGLAGGGNEQFF. The full variable domain, with the rest looked up from reference TRBV5-1 and TRBJ2-1, is KAGVTQTPRYLIKTRGQQVTLSCSPISGHRSVSWYQQTPGQGLQFLFEYFSETQRNKGNFPGRFSGRQFSNSRSEMNVSTLELGDSALYLCASGLAGGGNEQFFGPGTRLTVL.

A note on this clone: The read is 3 residues too short to cover the CDR3 end, so that end is filled in from the germline J gene. The V call is TRBV29-1, the J call TRBJ2-5; a weak D match, TRBD1 (5 bases). The germline V gene has CDR1 SQVTM and CDR2 ANQGSEA. V gave up 4 bases and J gave up 1 base, with 13 bases separating them. The CDR3 runs to 14 residues. CDR3 sequence reads: CSVGLGAGQETQYF. The part of the CDR3 DNA that was read is TGCAGCGTTGGACTTGGGGCAGGCCAAGAGACC.

A remark on this clone: From the germline J gene comes the end of the CDR3, since the read stops 3 residues before it. The V call is TRBV5-1, the J call TRBJ1-2; TRBD1 might be the D (6 bases). Germline CDR1 and CDR2: SGHRS and YFSETQ. This CDR3 spans 16 amino acids. V shed 0 bases and J shed 4 bases, with 16 bases lying between them. CDR3 bases read: TGCGCCAGCAGCTTGGTTACACAGGGTCTCGGCTATGGC. This sequence encodes CASSLVTQGLGYG. The CDR3 as a whole reads CASSLVTQGLGYGYTF.

With regard to this clone: The read ends 3 residues early relative to the CDR3; the germline J gene fills the gap. The chain recombines TRBV20-1 with TRBJ2-3, with 11 nucleotides matching TRBD2. The germline gives CDR1 DFQATT, CDR2 SNEGSKA (reference sequence). The CDR3 contains 15 residues. V shed 6 bases, J shed 2 bases, and the junction held 7 bases outside the gene matches. The part of the CDR3 DNA that was read is TGCAGTGCAACGGGACTAGCGGCCCTCACAGATACG. Translating gives CSATGLAALTDT. The complete CDR3 protein is CSATGLAALTDTQYF.

Points on this clone: The CDR3 end falls 3 residues outside the read, so it is completed with the germline J gene. The chain uses TRBV28 and TRBJ2-7, with a tentative D call TRBD1 (5 bases). The CDR3 totals 12 residues. V was shortened by 2 bases and J by 6 bases, with 8 bases between the two germline ends. Looked up from germline, CDR1 is MDHEN and CDR2 is SYDVKM. The CDR3 loop is CASSLQGLEQYF. The DNA read from the CDR3 is TGTGCCAGCAGTTTACAGGGCCTCGAG.

This clone registers medium-sized (0.01 to 0.1%) by frequency. The read terminates 3 residues before the CDR3 end, so the remaining end is supplied by the germline J gene. The chain is built from TRBV19 and TRBJ2-5; TRBD1 might be the D (6 bases). Germline assignment: CDR1 LNHDA and CDR2 SQIVND (reference sequence). The CDR3 has 13 amino acids. The V end lost 5 bases, the J end lost 5 bases, and 12 bases lay between the germline ends. This CDR3 reads CASSLRGRETQYF. Partial CDR3 DNA: TGTGCCAGTAGTCTCAGGGGCCGTGAGACC.

Comments on this clone: The read stops 3 residues short of the end of the CDR3; the missing end is completed from the germline J gene. The chain links TRBV15 to TRBJ2-5; D unresolved. CDR1 and CDR2 (germline): LNHNV, YYDKDF (reference sequence). CDR3 size: 15 residues. V gave up 0 bases and J gave up 1 base, with 9 bases separating them. The CDR3 region is CATSRDSRRQETQYF. The DNA read from the CDR3 is TGTGCCACCAGCAGAGATAGTCGTCGCCAAGAGACC. Combining the CDR3 with reference TRBV15 and TRBJ2-5 gives the whole variable domain DAMVIQNPRYQVTQFGKPVTLSCSQTLNHNVMYWYQQKSSQAPKLLFHYYDKDFNNEADTPDNFQSRRPNTSFCFLDIRSPGLGDTAMYLCATSRDSRRQETQYFGPGTRLLVL.

Turning to this clone: The CDR3 end is not reached by the read, which stops 3 residues before it; the germline J gene fills it in. This chain connects TRBV5-1 to TRBJ2-1, with D maybe TRBD2 (5 bases). The ends were cut back, 5 bases at V and 3 bases at J, with 15 bases in the middle. The CDR3 extends over 15 amino acids. Germline V CDR1 and CDR2: SGHRS, YFSETQ. The CDR3 here is CASSSDGVNYNEQFF. Incomplete CDR3 DNA: TGCGCCAGCAGTTCTGACGGGGTGAACTACAATGAG.

This clone registers medium-sized by frequency. CDR3 loop: CASSPPPRGHEQYF. CDR3 DNA, as far as it was read: TGTGCCAGCTCACCACCCCCGAGGGGCCACGAG. The chain uses TRBV18 and TRBJ2-7; D possibly uses TRBD1 or TRBD2 (5 bases each). The read ends 3 residues shy of where the CDR3 ends; the end is completed using the germline J gene. This CDR3 region has 14 residues. V lost 0 bases and J lost 5, with 11 bases in between. Germline V CDR1 and CDR2: KGHSH, LQKENI. Based on the CDR3 plus reference TRBV18 and TRBJ2-7, the full variable domain is NAGVMQNPRHLVRRRGQEARLRCSPMKGHSHVYWYRQLPEEGLKFMVYLQKENIIDESGMPKERFSAEFPKEGPSILRIQQVVRGDSAAYFCASSPPPRGHEQYFGPGTRLTVT.

Points on this clone: Read sequence stops 3 residues before the CDR3 end, and the germline J gene provides the missing end. This chain uses TRBV10-3 with TRBJ2-1, with 7 bases that match TRBD2. Germline V gives CDR1 ENHRY, CDR2 SYGVKD. The ends lost 6 bases at V and 3 bases at J; junction bases unmatched: 5. CDR3 length: 14 amino acids. CDR3 DNA (partial): TGTGCCATCAGCCTAGCGGCCGACTACAATGAG. This translates into CAISLAADYNE. The CDR3 in its entirety is CAISLAADYNEQFF.

Concerning this clone: The read terminates 3 residues ahead of where the CDR3 ends, so the germline J gene completes it. V is TRBV30 and J is TRBJ2-5; the match to TRBD2 covers 9 bases. This CDR3 is 13 amino acids long. J lost 7 bases, V lost 1 base, and 4 bases had no gene match. Germline V gene data show CDR1 as GTSNPN and CDR2 as SVGIG (reference sequence). CDR3 amino acids: CAWSGTSVGTQYF. The sequenced part of the CDR3 DNA is TGTGCCTGGAGTGGGACTAGCGTTGGGACC.

Comment on this clone: The read ends 3 residues before the CDR3 terminus; that terminus is restored from the germline J gene. The chain is built from TRBV4-2 and TRBJ2-7; TRBD2 matches at 12 bases. CDR3 size: 17 residues. Germline assignment: CDR1 LGHNA and CDR2 YNFKEQ. The ends lost 4 bases at V and 0 bases at J; junction bases unmatched: 7. Incomplete CDR3 DNA: TGTGCCAGCAGCCGTGATATGACTAGCGGGAGCTCCTACGAG. Its translation is CASSRDMTSGSSYE. The full CDR3 protein reads CASSRDMTSGSSYEQYF.

About this clone itself: The observed sequence ends 3 residues before the CDR3 terminus, with the missing tail filled in from the germline J gene. The rearrangement links TRBV10-3 to TRBJ2-7, with D possibly TRBD1 on 5 matching bases. CDR1 is ENHRY and CDR2 is SYGVKD in the germline V gene. V was shortened by 6 bases and J by 0 bases, with 12 bases between the two germline ends. The CDR3 loop spans 14 amino acids. The CDR3 loop reads CAISRTTNSYEQYF. The sequenced CDR3 bases are TGTGCCATCAGCCGGACAACTAACTCCTACGAG.

Points on this clone: The read terminates 3 residues ahead of where the CDR3 ends, so the germline J gene completes it. J is TRBJ2-5 and V is TRBV29-1; D possibly corresponds to TRBD1 (7 bases). Germline V gene sequence: CDR1 SQVTM, CDR2 ANQGSEA. Trimming took 8 bases from V and 5 from J, leaving 12 bases between them. The CDR3 spans 11 residues. CDR3 DNA (partial): TGCAGCACCTCAGGGGGGGAGACC. Its protein product is CSTSGGET. The full CDR3 protein is CSTSGGETQYF.